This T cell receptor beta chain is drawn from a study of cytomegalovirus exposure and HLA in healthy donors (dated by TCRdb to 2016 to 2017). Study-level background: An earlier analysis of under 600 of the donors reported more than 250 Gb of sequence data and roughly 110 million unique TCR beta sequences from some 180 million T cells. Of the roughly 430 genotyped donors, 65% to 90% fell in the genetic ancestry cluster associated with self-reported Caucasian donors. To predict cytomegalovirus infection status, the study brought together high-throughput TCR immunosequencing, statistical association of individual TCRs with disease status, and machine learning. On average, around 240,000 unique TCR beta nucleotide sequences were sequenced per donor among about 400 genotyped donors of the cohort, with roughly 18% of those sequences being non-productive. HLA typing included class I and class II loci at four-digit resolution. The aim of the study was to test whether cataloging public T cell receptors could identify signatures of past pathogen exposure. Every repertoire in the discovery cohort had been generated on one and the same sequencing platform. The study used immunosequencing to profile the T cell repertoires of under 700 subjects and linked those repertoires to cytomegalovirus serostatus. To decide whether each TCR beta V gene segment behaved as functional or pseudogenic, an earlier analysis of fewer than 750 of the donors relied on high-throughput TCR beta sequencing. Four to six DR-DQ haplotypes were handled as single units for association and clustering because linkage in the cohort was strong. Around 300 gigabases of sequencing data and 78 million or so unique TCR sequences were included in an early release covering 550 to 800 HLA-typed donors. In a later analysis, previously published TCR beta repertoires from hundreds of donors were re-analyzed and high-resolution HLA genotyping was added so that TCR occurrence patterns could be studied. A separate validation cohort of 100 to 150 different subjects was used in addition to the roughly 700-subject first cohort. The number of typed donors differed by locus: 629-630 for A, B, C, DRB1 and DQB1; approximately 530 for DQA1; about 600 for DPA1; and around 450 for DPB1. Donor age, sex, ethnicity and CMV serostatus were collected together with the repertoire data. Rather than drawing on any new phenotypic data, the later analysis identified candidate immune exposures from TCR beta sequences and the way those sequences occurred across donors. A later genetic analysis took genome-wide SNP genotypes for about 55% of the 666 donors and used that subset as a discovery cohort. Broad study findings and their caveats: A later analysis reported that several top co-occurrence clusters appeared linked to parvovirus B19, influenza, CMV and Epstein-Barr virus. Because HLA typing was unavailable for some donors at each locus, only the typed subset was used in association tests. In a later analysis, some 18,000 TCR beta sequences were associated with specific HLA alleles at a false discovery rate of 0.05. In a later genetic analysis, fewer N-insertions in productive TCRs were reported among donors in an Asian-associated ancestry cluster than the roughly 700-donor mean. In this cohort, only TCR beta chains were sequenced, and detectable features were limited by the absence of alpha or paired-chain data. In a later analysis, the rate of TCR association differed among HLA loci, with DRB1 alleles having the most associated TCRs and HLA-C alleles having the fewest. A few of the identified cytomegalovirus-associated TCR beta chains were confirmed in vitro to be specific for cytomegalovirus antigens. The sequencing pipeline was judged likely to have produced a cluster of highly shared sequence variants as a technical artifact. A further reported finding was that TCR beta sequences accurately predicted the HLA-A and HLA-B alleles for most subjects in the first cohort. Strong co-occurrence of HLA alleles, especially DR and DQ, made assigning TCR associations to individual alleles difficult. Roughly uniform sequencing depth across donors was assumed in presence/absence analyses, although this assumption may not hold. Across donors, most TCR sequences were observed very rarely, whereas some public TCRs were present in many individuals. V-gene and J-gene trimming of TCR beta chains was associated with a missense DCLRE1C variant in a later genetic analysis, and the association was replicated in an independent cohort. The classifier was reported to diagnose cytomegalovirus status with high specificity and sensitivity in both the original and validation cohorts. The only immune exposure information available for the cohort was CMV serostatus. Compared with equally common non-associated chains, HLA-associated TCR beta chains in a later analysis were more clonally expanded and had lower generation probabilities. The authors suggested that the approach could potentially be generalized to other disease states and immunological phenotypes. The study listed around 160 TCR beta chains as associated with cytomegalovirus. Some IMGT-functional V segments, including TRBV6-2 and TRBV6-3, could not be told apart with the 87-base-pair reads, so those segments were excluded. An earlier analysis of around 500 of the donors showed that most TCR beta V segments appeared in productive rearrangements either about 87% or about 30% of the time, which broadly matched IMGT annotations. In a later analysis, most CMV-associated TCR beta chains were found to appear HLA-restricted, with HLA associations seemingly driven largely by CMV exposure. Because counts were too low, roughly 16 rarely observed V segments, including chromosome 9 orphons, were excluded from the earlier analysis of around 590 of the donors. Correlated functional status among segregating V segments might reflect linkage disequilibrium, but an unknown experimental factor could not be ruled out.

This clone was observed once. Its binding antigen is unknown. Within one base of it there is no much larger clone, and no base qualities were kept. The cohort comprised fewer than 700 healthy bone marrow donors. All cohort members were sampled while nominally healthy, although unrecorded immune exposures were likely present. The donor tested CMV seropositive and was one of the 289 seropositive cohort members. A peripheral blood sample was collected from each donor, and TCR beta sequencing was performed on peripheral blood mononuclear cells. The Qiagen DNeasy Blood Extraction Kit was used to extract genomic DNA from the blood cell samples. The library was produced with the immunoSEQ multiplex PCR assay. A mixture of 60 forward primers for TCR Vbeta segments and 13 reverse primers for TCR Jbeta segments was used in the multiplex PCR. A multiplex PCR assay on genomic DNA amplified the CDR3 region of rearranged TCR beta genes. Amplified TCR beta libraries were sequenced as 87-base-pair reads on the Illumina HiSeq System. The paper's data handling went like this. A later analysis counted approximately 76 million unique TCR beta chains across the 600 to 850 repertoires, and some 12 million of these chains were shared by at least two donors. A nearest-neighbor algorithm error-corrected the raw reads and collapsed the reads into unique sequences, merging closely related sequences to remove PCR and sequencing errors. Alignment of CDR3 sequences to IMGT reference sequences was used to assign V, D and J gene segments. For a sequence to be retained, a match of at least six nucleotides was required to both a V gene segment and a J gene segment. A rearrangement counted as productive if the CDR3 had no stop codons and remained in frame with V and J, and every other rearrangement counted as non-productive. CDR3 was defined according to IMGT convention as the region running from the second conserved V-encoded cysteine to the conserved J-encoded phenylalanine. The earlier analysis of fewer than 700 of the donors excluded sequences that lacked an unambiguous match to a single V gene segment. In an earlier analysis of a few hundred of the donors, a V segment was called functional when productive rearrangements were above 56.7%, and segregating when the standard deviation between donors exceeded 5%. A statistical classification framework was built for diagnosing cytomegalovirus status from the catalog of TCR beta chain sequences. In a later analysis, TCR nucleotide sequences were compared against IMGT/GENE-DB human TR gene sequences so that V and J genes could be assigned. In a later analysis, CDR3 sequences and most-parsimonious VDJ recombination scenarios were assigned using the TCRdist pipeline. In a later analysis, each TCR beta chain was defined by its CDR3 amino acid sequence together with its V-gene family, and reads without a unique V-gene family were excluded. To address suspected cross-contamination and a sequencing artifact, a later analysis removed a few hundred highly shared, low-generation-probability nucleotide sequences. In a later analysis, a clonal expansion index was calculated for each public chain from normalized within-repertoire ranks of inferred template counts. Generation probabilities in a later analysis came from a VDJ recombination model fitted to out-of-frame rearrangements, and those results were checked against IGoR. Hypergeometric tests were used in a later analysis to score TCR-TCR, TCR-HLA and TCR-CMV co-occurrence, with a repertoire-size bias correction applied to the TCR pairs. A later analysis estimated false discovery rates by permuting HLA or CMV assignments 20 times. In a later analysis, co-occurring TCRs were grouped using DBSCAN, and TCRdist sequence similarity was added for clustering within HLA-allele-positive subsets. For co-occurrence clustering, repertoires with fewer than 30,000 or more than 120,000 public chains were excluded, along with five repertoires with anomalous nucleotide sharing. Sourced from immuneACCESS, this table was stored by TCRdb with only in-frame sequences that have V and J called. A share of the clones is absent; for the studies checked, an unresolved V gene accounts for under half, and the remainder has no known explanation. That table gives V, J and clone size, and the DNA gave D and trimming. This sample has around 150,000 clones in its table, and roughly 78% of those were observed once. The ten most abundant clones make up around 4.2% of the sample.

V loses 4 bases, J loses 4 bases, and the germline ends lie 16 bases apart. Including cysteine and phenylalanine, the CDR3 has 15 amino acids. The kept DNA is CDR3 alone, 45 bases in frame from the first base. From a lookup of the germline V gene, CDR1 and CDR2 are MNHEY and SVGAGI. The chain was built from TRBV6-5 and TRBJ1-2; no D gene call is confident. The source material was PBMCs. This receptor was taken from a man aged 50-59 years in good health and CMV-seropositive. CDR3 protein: CASSSTSLSVYGYTF. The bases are TGTGCCAGCAGTTCGACCTCCCTCAGCGTCTATGGCTACACCTTC.